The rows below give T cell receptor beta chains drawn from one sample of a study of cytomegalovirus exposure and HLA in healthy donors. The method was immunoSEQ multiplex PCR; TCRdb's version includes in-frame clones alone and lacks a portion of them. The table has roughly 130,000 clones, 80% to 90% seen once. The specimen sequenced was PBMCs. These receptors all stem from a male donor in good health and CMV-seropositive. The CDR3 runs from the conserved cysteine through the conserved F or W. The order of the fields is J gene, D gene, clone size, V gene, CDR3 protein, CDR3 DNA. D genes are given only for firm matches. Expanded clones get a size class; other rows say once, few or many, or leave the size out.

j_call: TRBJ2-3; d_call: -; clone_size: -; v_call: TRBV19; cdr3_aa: CASSARDSRTDTQYF; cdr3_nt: TGTGCCAGTAGTGCCCGGGACTCCCGCACAGATACGCAGTATTTT
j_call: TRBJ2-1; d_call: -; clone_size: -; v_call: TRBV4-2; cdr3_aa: CASSQEGSSYNEQFF; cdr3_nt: TGTGCCAGCAGCCAAGAAGGGAGCTCCTACAATGAGCAGTTCTTC
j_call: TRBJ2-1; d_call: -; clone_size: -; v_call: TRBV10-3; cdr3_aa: CAISESVGGKDYNEQFF; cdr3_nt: TGTGCCATCAGTGAGTCGGTCGGGGGAAAAGACTACAATGAGCAGTTCTTC
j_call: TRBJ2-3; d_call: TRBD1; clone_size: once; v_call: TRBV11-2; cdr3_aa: CASSQDRATDTQYF; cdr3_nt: TGTGCCAGCAGCCAGGACAGGGCGACAGATACGCAGTATTTT
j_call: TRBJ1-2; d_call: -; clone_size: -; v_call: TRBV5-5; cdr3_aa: CASSGESYGYTF; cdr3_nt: TGTGCCAGCAGCGGGGAGTCATATGGCTACACCTTC
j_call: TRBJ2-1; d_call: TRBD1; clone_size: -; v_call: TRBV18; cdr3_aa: CASSSDRDRGGNNEQFF; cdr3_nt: TGTGCCAGCTCATCAGACCGGGACAGGGGGGGAAACAATGAGCAGTTCTTC
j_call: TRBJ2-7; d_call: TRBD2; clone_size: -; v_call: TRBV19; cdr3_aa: CASSKRAGGPQGEQYF; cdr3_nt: TGTGCCAGTAGTAAGAGAGCGGGAGGGCCTCAGGGAGAGCAGTACTTC
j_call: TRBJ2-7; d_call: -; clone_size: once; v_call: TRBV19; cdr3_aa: CASSESGALPAYEQYF; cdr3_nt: TGTGCCAGTAGTGAGTCGGGAGCCCTTCCTGCCTACGAGCAGTACTTC
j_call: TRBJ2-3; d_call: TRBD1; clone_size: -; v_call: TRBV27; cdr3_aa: CASSLTGTGRNTQYF; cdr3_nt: TGTGCCAGCAGTCTTACCGGGACAGGGCGCAATACGCAGTATTTT
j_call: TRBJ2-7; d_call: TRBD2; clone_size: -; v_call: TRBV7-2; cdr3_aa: CASSLEALAGGGSEQYF; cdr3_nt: TGTGCCAGCAGCTTAGAAGCCCTAGCGGGAGGGGGGTCTGAGCAGTACTTC
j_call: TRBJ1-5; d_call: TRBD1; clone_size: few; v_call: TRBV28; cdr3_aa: CASSSGQGHQPQHF; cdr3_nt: TGTGCCAGCAGTTCCGGACAGGGGCATCAGCCCCAGCATTTT